This TCR beta chain was identified during a study of cytomegalovirus exposure and HLA in healthy donors. The primer mix had 60 Vbeta and 13 Jbeta primers. Generated by immunoSEQ multiplex PCR, the TCRdb table keeps only in-frame clones and is missing some. The sample has fewer than 150,000 clones; roughly 72% are singletons. V lost 3 bases, J lost 0 bases, and 9 bases lay in between. The CDR3 totals 15 residues. Germline V gene data show CDR1 as SGHTA and CDR2 as FQGNSA. This TCR came from a woman aged 45-60 years in good health and CMV-seropositive. The chain carries TRBV7-2 and TRBJ2-4; D may be TRBD2 (5 bases). The sample consisted of PBMCs. The CDR3 region is CASSFGNLAKNIQYF. The CDR3 DNA reads TGTGCCAGCAGCTTCGGGAACTTAGCCAAAAACATTCAGTACTTC. The whole variable domain, remainder taken from reference TRBV7-2 and TRBJ2-4, is GAGVSQSPSNKVTEKGKDVELRCDPISGHTALYWYRQSLGQGLEFLIYFQGNSAPDKSGLPSDRFSAERTGGSVSTLTIQRTQQEDSAVYLCASSFGNLAKNIQYFGAGTRLSVL.